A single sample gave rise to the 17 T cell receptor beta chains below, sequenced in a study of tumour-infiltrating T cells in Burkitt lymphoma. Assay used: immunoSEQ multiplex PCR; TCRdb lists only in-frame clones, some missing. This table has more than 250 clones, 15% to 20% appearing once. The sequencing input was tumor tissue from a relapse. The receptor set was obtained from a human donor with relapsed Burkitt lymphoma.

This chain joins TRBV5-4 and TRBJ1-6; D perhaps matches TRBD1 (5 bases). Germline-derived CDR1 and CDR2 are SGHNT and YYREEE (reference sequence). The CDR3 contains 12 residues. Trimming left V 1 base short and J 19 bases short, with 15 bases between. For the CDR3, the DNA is TGTGCCAGCAGCTTGAGGGGTCAAGGGGAACACTTT. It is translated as CASSLRGQGEHF.

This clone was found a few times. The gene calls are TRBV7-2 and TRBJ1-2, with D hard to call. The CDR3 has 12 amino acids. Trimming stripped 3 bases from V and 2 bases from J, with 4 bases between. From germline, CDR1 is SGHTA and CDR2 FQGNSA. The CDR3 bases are TGTGCCAGCAGCTTCCAAAACTATGGCTACACCTTC. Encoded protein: CASSFQNYGYTF.

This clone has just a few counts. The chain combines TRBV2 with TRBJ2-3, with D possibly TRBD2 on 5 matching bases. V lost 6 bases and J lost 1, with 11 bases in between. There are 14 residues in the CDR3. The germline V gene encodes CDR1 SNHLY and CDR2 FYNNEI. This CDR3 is CASRRVRGTDTQYF. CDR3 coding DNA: TGTGCCAGCAGGAGGGTGCGGGGCACAGATACGCAGTATTTT.

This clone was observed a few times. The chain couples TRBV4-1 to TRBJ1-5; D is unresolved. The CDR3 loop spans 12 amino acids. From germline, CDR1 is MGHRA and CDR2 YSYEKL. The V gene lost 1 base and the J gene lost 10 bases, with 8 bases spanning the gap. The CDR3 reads CASSQVRGPQHF. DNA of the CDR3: TGCGCCAGCAGCCAAGTGCGGGGTCCCCAGCATTTT.

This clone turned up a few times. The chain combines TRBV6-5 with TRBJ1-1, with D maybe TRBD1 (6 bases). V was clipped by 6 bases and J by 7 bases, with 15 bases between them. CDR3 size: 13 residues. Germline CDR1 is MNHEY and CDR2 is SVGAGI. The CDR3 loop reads CASSRTGANEAFF. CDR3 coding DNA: TGTGCCAGCAGCCGTACGGGGGCTAATGAAGCTTTCTTT.

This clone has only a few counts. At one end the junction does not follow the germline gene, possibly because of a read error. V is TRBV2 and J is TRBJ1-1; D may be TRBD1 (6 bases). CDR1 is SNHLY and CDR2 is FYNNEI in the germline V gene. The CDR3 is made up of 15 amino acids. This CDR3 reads CASSGYRALNTETFF. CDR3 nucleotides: TGTGCCAGCAGTGGATACAGGGCTCTGAACACTGAAACTTTCTTT.

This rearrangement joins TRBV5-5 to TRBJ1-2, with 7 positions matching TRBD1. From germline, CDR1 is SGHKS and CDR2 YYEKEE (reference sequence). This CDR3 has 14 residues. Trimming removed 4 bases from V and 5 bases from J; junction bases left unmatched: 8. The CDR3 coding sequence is TGTGCCAGCAGCCTAACGGGACAGAGATATGGCTACACCTTC. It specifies CASSLTGQRYGYTF.

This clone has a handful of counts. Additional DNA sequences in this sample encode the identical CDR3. CDR3: CASSTGQSWYGYTF. As DNA, the CDR3 is TGTGCCAGCAGCACCGGACAGTCTTGGTATGGTTATACCTTC. The rearrangement uses TRBV5-6 and TRBJ1-2, with a tentative D call TRBD1 (6 bases). Per germline, CDR1 SGHDT and CDR2 YYEEEE. This CDR3 spans 14 amino acids. Trimming took off 4 bases at V and 14 bases at J, with 24 bases between the two ends.

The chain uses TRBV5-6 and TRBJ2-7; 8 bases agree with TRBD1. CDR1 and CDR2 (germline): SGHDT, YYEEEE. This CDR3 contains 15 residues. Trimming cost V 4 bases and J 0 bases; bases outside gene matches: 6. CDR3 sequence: CASSGQGLGSYEQYF. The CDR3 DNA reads TGTGCCAGCAGCGGACAGGGTTTGGGCTCCTACGAGCAGTACTTC. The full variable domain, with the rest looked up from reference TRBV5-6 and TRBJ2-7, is DAGVTQSPTHLIKTRGQQVTLRCSPKSGHDTVSWYQQALGQGPQFIFQYYEEEERQRGNFPDRFSGHQFPNYSSELNVNALLLGDSALYLCASSGQGLGSYEQYFGPGTRLTVT.

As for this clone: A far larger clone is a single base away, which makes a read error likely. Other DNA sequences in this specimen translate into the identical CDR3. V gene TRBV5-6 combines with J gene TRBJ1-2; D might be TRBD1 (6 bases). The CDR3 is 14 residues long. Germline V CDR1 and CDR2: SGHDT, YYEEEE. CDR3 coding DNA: TGTGCCAGCAGCACCGGACAGTCTTGGTATGGCTACATCTTC. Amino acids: CASSTGQSWYGYIF.

The DNA of the CDR3 is TGTGCCAGCAGCGACGTCCAGAGCCCCTACGAGCAGTACTTC. Translated: CASSDVQSPYEQYF. This chain links TRBV4-2 with TRBJ2-7, with D uncertain. V was pared by 5 bases and J by 2 bases, with 13 bases between. This CDR3 comprises 14 residues. The germline V gene encodes CDR1 LGHNA and CDR2 YNFKEQ.

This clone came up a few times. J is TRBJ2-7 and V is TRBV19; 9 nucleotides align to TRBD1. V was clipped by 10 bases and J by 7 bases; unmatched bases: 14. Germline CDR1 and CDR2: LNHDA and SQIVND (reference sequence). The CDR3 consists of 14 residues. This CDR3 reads CAIDLGDRGLEQYF. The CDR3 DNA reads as TGTGCCATTGATCTAGGAGACAGGGGGTTGGAGCAGTACTTC.

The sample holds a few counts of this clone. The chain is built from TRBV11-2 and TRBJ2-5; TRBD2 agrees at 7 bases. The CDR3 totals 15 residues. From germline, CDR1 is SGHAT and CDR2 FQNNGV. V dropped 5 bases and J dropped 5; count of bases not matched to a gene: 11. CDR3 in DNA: TGTGCCAGCAGCCCCGAATGGCGGGGGAATGAGACCCAGTACTTC. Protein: CASSPEWRGNETQYF.

CDR3 nucleotide sequence: TGTGCCAGCAGCCCCCCTCTGCGGGACAGGGACGACGAGCAGTACTTC. This encodes CASSPPLRDRDDEQYF. The chain links TRBV5-6 to TRBJ2-7; 9 bases are shared with TRBD1. Trimming took 4 bases from V and 5 from J; bases not matched to a gene: 13. This CDR3 is 16 amino acids long. The V gene's germline CDR1 is SGHDT and CDR2 YYEEEE.

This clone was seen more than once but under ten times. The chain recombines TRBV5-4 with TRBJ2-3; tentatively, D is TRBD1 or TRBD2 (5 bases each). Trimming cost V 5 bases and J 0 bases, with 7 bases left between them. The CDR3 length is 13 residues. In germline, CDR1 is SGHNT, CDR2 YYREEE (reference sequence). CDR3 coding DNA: TGTGCCAGCAGAGGGGACAGCACAGATACGCAGTATTTT. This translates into CASRGDSTDTQYF.

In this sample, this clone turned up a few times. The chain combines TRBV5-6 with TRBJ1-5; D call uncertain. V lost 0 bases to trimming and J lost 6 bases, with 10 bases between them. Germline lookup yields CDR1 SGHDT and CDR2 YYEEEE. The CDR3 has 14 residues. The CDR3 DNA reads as TGTGCCAGCAGCTTGGCAGAGGGTAGTCAGCCCCAGCATTTT. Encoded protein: CASSLAEGSQPQHF.

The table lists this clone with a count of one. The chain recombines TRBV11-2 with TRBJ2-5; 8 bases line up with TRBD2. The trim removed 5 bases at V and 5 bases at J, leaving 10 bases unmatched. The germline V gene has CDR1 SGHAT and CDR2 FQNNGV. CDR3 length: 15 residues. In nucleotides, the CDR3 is TGTGCCAGCAGCCCCGAATGGCGGGGGGATGAGACCCAGTACTTC. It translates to CASSPEWRGDETQYF.